These 28 T cell receptor beta chains share one sample of origin, sequenced in a study of T cells in Graves' hyperthyroidism and ophthalmopathy. Using RNA transcripts as the source, TCR beta CDR3 regions were amplified. With the HTBI primer set, the TCR CDR3 went through a first round of RT-PCR. TCRdb reanalysed the multiplex PCR reads using MiXCR and keeps one entry per CDR3 protein. The repertoire holds 650,000 to 850,000 distinct CDR3 sequences, with roughly a sixth as singletons. The sample comprised blood. These receptors all stem from a woman in her 50s with Graves' hyperthyroidism that later progressed to Graves' ophthalmopathy.

In the case of this clonotype: The germline gene is not matched at one end of the junction; a read error may be the cause. This chain links TRBV20-1 with TRBJ2-1, with D unresolved. The CDR3 contains 16 residues. Germline loops: CDR1 DFQATT, CDR2 SNEGSKA (reference sequence). The CDR3 region has the DNA TGCAGTGCCCTAACGGCCCAGATAAGCTCCTACAGTGAGCAGTTCTTC. Protein sequence: CSALTAQISSYSEQFF.

This clonotype was seen only a few times. The V call is TRBV27, the J call TRBJ1-5; D is unclear. Trimming took off 0 bases at V and 1 base at J, with 10 bases between the two ends. This CDR3 contains 16 residues. Germline CDR1 reads MNHEY; CDR2 reads SMNVEV (reference sequence). Here the CDR3 DNA reads TGTGCCAGCAGTTTATCAATAGGAACCAGCAATCAGCCCCAGCATTTT. It encodes CASSLSIGTSNQPQHF.

The chain carries TRBV12-3 or TRBV12-4 and TRBJ1-2; 8 positions agree with TRBD1. V shed 5 bases, J shed 5 bases, and the junction held 16 bases outside the gene matches. This CDR3 spans 17 amino acids. The CDR3 here is CASSPRQGPQFWYGYTF. The CDR3 nucleotides read TGTGCCAGCAGTCCGCGACAGGGGCCCCAGTTCTGGTATGGCTACACCTTC.

This chain connects TRBV13 to TRBJ2-2, with 7 bases identical to TRBD1. The CDR3 totals 16 residues. The V and J ends lost 4 bases and 0 bases, in that order; junction bases with no gene match: 5. CDR1 and CDR2 (germline): PRHDT, FYEKMQ (reference sequence). The CDR3 DNA is TGTGCCAGCAGCTCCCCGGGACAGACGAACACCGGGGAGCTGTTTTTT. Translated: CASSSPGQTNTGELFF. The whole variable domain, remainder taken from reference TRBV13 and TRBJ2-2, is AAGVIQSPRHLIKEKRETATLKCYPIPRHDTVYWYQQGPGQDPQFLISFYEKMQSDKGSIPDRFSAQQFSDYHSELNMSSLELGDSALYFCASSSPGQTNTGELFFGEGSRLTVL.

The count of this clonotype is one. A much larger clone is a single base away; this may be a read error. The chain recombines TRBV3-1 with TRBJ2-4; 11 nucleotides match TRBD2. The ends lost 2 bases at V and 7 bases at J; junction bases unmatched: 10. The germline V gene encodes CDR1 LGHDT and CDR2 YNNKEL (reference sequence). The CDR3 has 17 amino acids. In nucleotides, the CDR3 is TGTGCCAGCAGCCAAAGGATAGCGGGGGGGTCCGGGAACATTCAGTACTTC. Amino acids: CASSQRIAGGSGNIQYF.

This clonotype was counted at least ten times. The chain carries TRBV12-3 or TRBV12-4 and TRBJ1-5; 11 bases fit TRBD1. This CDR3 contains 16 residues. Trimming at V came to 2 bases and at J to 4 bases, leaving 4 bases not matched to a gene. CDR3 in DNA: TGTGCCAGCAGTTTACTTGGGACAGGGGGAAATCAGCCCCAGCATTTT. Its translation: CASSLLGTGGNQPQHF.

The J gene is TRBJ1-5, the V gene TRBV15; weak D call: TRBD1 (6 bases). This CDR3 spans 13 amino acids. CDR1 is LNHNV and CDR2 is YYDKDF in the germline V gene (reference sequence). V was shortened by 6 bases and J by 7 bases, with 13 bases between the two germline ends. DNA for the CDR3: TGTGCCACCAGTTGGAGGGGGGCCCAGCCCCAGCATTTT. Translated: CATSWRGAQPQHF.

The chain combines TRBV11-1 with TRBJ2-2; a possible D gene is TRBD1 (6 bases). The CDR3 runs to 16 residues. V lost 1 base and J 4 bases, leaving 13 bases between the germline ends. Germline CDR1 reads SGHAT; CDR2 reads FQDESV (reference sequence). For the CDR3, the DNA is TGTGCCAGCAGCTTAGATGGGGGCGACGGCACCGGGGAGCTGTTTTTT. This codes for CASSLDGGDGTGELFF.

On this clonotype: This may stem from a read error, because a much larger clone lies one nucleotide away. Likely a read error: the CDR3 ends without its conserved phenylalanine or tryptophan. The rearrangement uses TRBV7-8 and TRBJ1-2, with D perhaps TRBD1 (5 bases). This CDR3 is 15 amino acids long. The germline V gene has CDR1 SGHVS and CDR2 FQNEAQ. Trimming removed 1 base from V and 3 bases from J, with 12 bases in between. The CDR3 DNA sequence: TGTGCCAGCAGCTTAGATCCCCAGGGTGACTATGGCTACACCCTC. Translation gives CASSLDPQGDYGYTL.

This clonotype appeared a few times. This chain joins TRBV6-1 and TRBJ2-1; TRBD2 might be the D (6 bases). From germline, CDR1 is MNHNS and CDR2 SASEGT. The CDR3 totals 16 residues. Trimming left V 5 bases short and J 0 bases short, with 14 bases between. CDR3 nucleotide sequence: TGTGCCAGCAGTCCGCTGGCGGGGAGCTCCTACAATGAGCAGTTCTTC. This sequence encodes CASSPLAGSSYNEQFF.

This clonotype was recorded at least ten times. This chain uses TRBV4-1 with TRBJ2-3; perhaps TRBD1 as D (6 bases). The length of the CDR3 is 15 residues. Trimming left V 0 bases short and J 4 bases short, with 11 bases between. Per the germline V gene, CDR1 is MGHRA and CDR2 is YSYEKL. The chain's CDR3 is CASSQDGRGPDTQYF. The CDR3 DNA follows: TGCGCCAGCAGCCAAGATGGCAGGGGCCCAGATACGCAGTATTTT.

This clonotype has more than one count but fewer than ten. V usage is TRBV20-1 and J usage is TRBJ1-5, with D tentatively TRBD1 (6 bases). With 8 bases removed from V and 3 bases from J, the gap between germline ends came to 14 bases. The CDR3 has 13 amino acids. From germline, CDR1 is DFQATT and CDR2 SNEGSKA (reference sequence). CDR3 nucleotides: TGCAGTACCAGGGGAAAGAACAATCAGCCCCAGCATTTT. Amino acid sequence: CSTRGKNNQPQHF.

This clonotype was counted between two and nine times. The chain is built from TRBV24-1 and TRBJ2-5; 16 nucleotides agree with TRBD2. Germline trimming cut 4 bases from V and 5 bases from J; bases unmatched to any gene: 6. The CDR3 contains 17 residues. In germline, CDR1 is KGHDR, CDR2 SFDVKD. The CDR3 region is CATSEGTSGGAQETQYF. The CDR3 DNA follows: TGTGCCACCAGTGAAGGGACTAGCGGGGGGGCTCAGGAGACCCAGTACTTC.

J is TRBJ2-7 and V is TRBV25-1; 7 nucleotides match TRBD1. CDR1 MGHDK and CDR2 SYGVNS come from the germline V gene. The CDR3 extends over 14 amino acids. Germline trimming cut 4 bases from V and 2 bases from J; bases unmatched to any gene: 5. The CDR3 here is CASSGPTGPYEQYF. CDR3 bases: TGTGCCAGCAGTGGACCGACAGGGCCCTACGAGCAGTACTTC.

The chain links TRBV9 to TRBJ1-2; no definite D call. The ends were cut back, 5 bases at V and 4 bases at J, with 9 bases in the middle. The CDR3 loop spans 12 amino acids. CDR1 and CDR2 from the germline V gene are SGDLS and YYNGEE. CDR3 sequence: CASSEISYGYTF. The CDR3 nucleotides are TGTGCCAGCAGTGAGATCAGCTATGGCTACACCTTC.

V is TRBV5-1 and J is TRBJ2-7, with a tentative D call TRBD1 (6 bases). This CDR3 region has 16 residues. V lost 4 bases and J 1 base, leaving 18 bases between the germline ends. Germline CDR1 and CDR2: SGHRS and YFSETQ. The CDR3 loop is CASSRLRAGTSYEQYF. CDR3 DNA sequence: TGCGCCAGCAGCCGACTGCGGGCAGGGACATCCTACGAGCAGTACTTC.

This clonotype came up many times. V and J are TRBV3-1 and TRBJ2-7, with D possibly being TRBD2 (6 bases). V gave up 1 base and J gave up 3 bases, with 10 bases separating them. Germline V gives CDR1 LGHDT, CDR2 YNNKEL (reference sequence). The CDR3 extends over 14 amino acids. In nucleotides, the CDR3 is TGTGCCAGCAGCCAAGGGAGGGCAGACTACGAGCAGTACTTC. It is translated as CASSQGRADYEQYF.

The table lists this clonotype with a few counts. The chain combines TRBV2 with TRBJ2-1; the D is unclear. V dropped 8 bases and J dropped 2 bases, with 19 bases sitting between them. Germline V CDR1 and CDR2: SNHLY, FYNNEI. The CDR3 has 16 residues. The CDR3 reads CASLGLRDIPYNEQFF. CDR3 sequence (DNA): TGTGCCAGCCTTGGCCTAAGGGATATCCCCTACAATGAGCAGTTCTTC.

The sample holds a few counts of this clonotype. The chain is built from TRBV5-1 and TRBJ2-1; 11 bases match TRBD2. Losses at the gene ends were 1 base for V and 0 bases for J; bases not matched to a gene: 0. Germline CDR1 SGHRS, CDR2 YFSETQ. The CDR3 is 16 residues long. The CDR3 is CASSLTSGGSYNEQFF. The CDR3 DNA reads as TGCGCCAGCAGCTTGACTAGCGGGGGCTCCTACAATGAGCAGTTCTTC.

This clonotype was counted a few times. The genes are TRBV4-1 and TRBJ2-7, with 10 bases identical to TRBD1. CDR1 MGHRA and CDR2 YSYEKL come from the germline V gene. The J segment lost 3 bases and the V segment lost 3 bases, leaving 8 bases of the junction unmatched. The CDR3 is 16 residues long. This CDR3 reads CASSHFVGQGDYEQYF. The CDR3 DNA sequence: TGCGCCAGCAGCCATTTTGTTGGACAGGGGGACTACGAGCAGTACTTC.

This clonotype was detected ten times or more. The CDR3 reads CASILRAGLGSPLHF. CDR3 in DNA: TGTGCCAGCATCCTGAGGGCTGGGCTGGGTTCACCCCTCCACTTT. The genes are TRBV2 and TRBJ1-6; D unresolved. Germline-derived CDR1 and CDR2 are SNHLY and FYNNEI. Trimming cost V 7 bases and J 9 bases, with 19 bases left between them. The CDR3 runs 15 residues.

Of note for this clonotype: One end of the junction does not line up with germline, which may come from a read error. J is TRBJ1-1 and V is TRBV11-2, with D maybe TRBD1 (5 bases). This CDR3 is built from 15 residues. Germline CDR1 is SGHAT and CDR2 is FQNNGV. The CDR3 DNA reads TGTGTCAGCATCTATACTGGGGGACCGGCCACTGAAGCTTTCTTT. Its protein product is CVSIYTGGPATEAFF.

On this clonotype: A far larger clone is off by one base, so a read error is likely. The chain couples TRBV12-3 or TRBV12-4 to TRBJ1-1; TRBD1 aligns across 8 bases. V shed 4 bases and J 3 bases; nucleotides not matched to a gene: 1. This CDR3 region has 13 residues. CDR3 protein: CASSSDRDTEAFF. The CDR3 DNA sequence: TGTGCCAGCAGTTCGGACAGGGACACTGAAGCTTTCTTT.

The chain is built from TRBV19 and TRBJ1-4; D call uncertain. Trimming cost V 8 bases and J 6 bases, with 16 bases left between them. The CDR3 contains 14 residues. From germline, CDR1 is LNHDA and CDR2 SQIVND (reference sequence). The CDR3 DNA follows: TGTGCCAGTGAACCGGAGGCCAGATATGAAAAACTGTTTTTT. Residues: CASEPEARYEKLFF.

This clonotype was observed at least ten times. The chain links TRBV30 to TRBJ2-1; D call uncertain. This CDR3 has 11 amino acids. Germline assignment: CDR1 GTSNPN and CDR2 SVGIG (reference sequence). Trimming removed 0 bases at V and 7 bases at J, with 4 bases between. The CDR3 protein is CAWSVPNEQFF. DNA of the CDR3: TGTGCCTGGAGTGTACCTAATGAGCAGTTCTTC.

The J gene is TRBJ1-2, the V gene TRBV6-1, with 9 nucleotides matching TRBD1. Germline CDR1 and CDR2: MNHNS and SASEGT. The CDR3 runs to 16 residues. The J segment lost 4 bases and the V segment lost 2 bases, leaving 8 bases of the junction unmatched. The CDR3 spells CASSEKRGQGSYGYTF. The CDR3 region has the DNA TGTGCCAGCAGTGAAAAAAGGGGACAGGGAAGCTATGGCTACACCTTC.

This clonotype showed up just once. CDR3 amino acids: CASSPRWGRSPYGYTF. The DNA for the CDR3 is TGTGCCAGCAGCCCCCGGTGGGGAAGGTCCCCCTATGGCTACACCTTC. J is TRBJ1-2 and V is TRBV6-2 or TRBV6-3; D is ambiguous. CDR3 length: 16 amino acids. The ends were cut back, 6 bases at V and 4 bases at J, with 21 bases in the middle. Germline CDR1 and CDR2: MNHEY and SVGEGT.

This clonotype showed up many times. The chain links TRBV15 to TRBJ2-7; 7 nucleotides match TRBD1. Trimming took 4 bases from V and 6 from J; bases not matched to a gene: 12. Per germline, CDR1 LNHNV and CDR2 YYDKDF (reference sequence). CDR3 length equals 15 residues. The CDR3 region is CATSIQYRGQGEQYF. In DNA, the CDR3 is TGTGCCACCAGCATACAGTACAGGGGACAAGGCGAGCAGTACTTC.